A single T cell receptor beta chain is shown here with its context. Its specificity is not known. This entry comes from a study of naive and memory T cell subsets. The CDR3 is made up of 16 amino acids. Trimming took 7 bases from V and 0 from J; bases not matched to a gene: 6. Reverse transcription of blood and skin TCR RNA was primed at alpha and beta constant regions. Amplification of ligated cDNA took four PCR rounds with SP2 and nested alpha and beta constant primers. TCRdb independently ran MiXCR on the 5' RACE reads; one entry per CDR3 protein. The sample yields tens of thousands of distinct CDR3 sequences, approximately 22% seen once. Findings and caveats of the study: Potentially, T cell activation and differentiation skew this RNA-based measurement.

Adult healthy volunteers gave 2.5 ml peripheral blood for whole-blood RNA. The library had UMIs added by 3' ligation of an oligonucleotide to TCR cDNA. Cells were not sorted; total RNA input targeted 1 to 1000 ng. This TCR derives from a female donor in good health. The chain carries TRBV12-3 or TRBV12-4 and TRBJ2-6, with 7 bases matching TRBD1. This CDR3 reads CASTAGTVSGANVLTF. The CDR3 bases are TGTGCCAGCACCGCCGGGACAGTCTCTGGGGCCAACGTCCTGACTTTC.